This T cell receptor (beta chain) was identified during a study of shared clonotypes between healthy human individuals. This clone came up a few times. The CDR3 contains 16 residues. V gave up 0 bases and J gave up 4 bases, with 15 bases separating them. Germline assignment: CDR1 MNHEY and CDR2 SVGAGI. The assay was immunoSEQ multiplex PCR, and TCRdb's table has in-frame clones only and misses some. The table includes about 1 million clones, roughly 80% detected once. The receptor was derived from a man between 18 and 29 years old in good health. The V gene is TRBV6-5, the J gene TRBJ1-2; D gene unclear. The source material was memory CD4+ T cells sorted from blood. Documented subset: CD45RA-negative fraction. Written as DNA, the CDR3 is TGTGCCAGCAGTTACTCGATGGCCAAACGGGCCTATGGCTACACCTTC. Its protein is CASSYSMAKRAYGYTF.